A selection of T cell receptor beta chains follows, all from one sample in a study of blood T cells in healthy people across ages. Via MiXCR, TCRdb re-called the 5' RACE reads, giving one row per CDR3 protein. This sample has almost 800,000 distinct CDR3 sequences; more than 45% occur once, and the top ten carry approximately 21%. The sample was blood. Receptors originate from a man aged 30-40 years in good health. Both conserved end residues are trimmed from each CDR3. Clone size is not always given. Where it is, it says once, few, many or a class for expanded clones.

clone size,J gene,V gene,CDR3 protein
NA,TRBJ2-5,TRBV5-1,ASRNEETQY
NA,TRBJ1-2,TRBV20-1,SASTACGYT
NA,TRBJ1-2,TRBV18,ASSPLAGPLGGYT
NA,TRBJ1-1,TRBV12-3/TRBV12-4,ASSLSPNGNTEAF
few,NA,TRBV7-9,ASSPSGSSYNEQY
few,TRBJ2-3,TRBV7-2,ASEGQRSTDTQY
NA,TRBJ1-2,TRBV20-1,SASPGMWGYT
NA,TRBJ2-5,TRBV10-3,AISPLAGQETQY
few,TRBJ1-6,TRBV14,ASSHRQGDNSPLH
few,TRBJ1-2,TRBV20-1,SAKSRTNYGYT
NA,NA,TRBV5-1,ASSPTTSGRGEQY
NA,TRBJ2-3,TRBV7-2,ASTLTQRSTDTQY
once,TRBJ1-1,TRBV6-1,ASKTLVEAF
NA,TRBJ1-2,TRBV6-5,ASSYLGNYGYT
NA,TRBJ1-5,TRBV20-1,SARGDLSNQPQH
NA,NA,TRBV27,ASSAMTPSGFRETQY
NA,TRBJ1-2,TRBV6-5,ASSELLDRLTYGYT
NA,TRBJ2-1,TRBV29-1,SVYTGRIEQF
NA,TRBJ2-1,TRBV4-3,ASSQGTGNEQF
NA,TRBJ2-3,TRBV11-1,ASSLTPSSGSTDTQY